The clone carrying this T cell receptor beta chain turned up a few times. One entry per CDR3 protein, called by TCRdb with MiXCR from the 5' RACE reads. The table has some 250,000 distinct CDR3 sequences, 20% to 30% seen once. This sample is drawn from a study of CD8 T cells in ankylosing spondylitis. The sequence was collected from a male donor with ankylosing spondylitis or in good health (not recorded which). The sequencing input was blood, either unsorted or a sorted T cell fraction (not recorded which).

The CDR3 is CASSGGLAGGLAKNIQYF. DNA for the CDR3: TGTGCCAGCAGTGGGGGACTAGCGGGGGGGCTGGCCAAAAACATTCAGTACTTC. V usage is TRBV6-1 and J usage is TRBJ2-4; the match to TRBD2 covers 16 bases. Germline values: CDR1 MNHNS, CDR2 SASEGT. The V and J ends lost 4 bases and 1 base, in that order; junction bases with no gene match: 4. This CDR3 spans 18 amino acids.